This TCR beta chain was captured by sequencing in a study of T cell repertoires in cytomegalovirus infection. Study context: Evidence of both CMV infection and a matching HLA type came from public TCR beta signatures. Study-wide findings and caveats: Totalled public TCR beta family frequency picked out people who carried CMV plus the relevant HLA. HLA-C-restricted CMV-specific TCR beta clonotypes were dominant in the ex vivo response.

To note about this clonotype: Its antigen is unknown.

TCRdb recomputed calls from the reads with MiXCR, one row per CDR3 protein. This sample has hundreds of thousands of distinct CDR3 sequences, with around 24% found just once. Germline V CDR1 and CDR2: MNHEY, SVGAGI. The CDR3 loop spans 13 amino acids. J was trimmed by 3 bases and V by 6 bases; bases with no gene match: 5. The sequence came from a human donor in good health (CMV status not recorded). Some clones in this sample may be carry-over from other donors' samples. Sequences were obtained from CD8+ T cells from PBMCs. The chain has TRBV6-5 and TRBJ2-7; 7 bases are a match to TRBD1. CDR3 DNA sequence: TGTGCCAGCAGGGGCAGGGGGATCTACGAGCAGTACTTC. Translating gives CASRGRGIYEQYF.